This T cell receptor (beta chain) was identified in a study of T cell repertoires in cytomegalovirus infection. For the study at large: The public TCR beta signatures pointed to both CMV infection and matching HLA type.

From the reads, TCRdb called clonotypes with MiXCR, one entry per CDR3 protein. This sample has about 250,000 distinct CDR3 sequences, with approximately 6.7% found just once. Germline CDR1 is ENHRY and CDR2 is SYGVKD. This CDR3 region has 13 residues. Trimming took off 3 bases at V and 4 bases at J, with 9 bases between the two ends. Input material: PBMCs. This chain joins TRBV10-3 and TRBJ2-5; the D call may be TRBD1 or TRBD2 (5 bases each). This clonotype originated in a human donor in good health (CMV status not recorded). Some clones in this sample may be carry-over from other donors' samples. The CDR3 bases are TGTGCCATCAGTGACGCAGGGAGAGAGACCCAGTACTTC. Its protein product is CAISDAGRETQYF.